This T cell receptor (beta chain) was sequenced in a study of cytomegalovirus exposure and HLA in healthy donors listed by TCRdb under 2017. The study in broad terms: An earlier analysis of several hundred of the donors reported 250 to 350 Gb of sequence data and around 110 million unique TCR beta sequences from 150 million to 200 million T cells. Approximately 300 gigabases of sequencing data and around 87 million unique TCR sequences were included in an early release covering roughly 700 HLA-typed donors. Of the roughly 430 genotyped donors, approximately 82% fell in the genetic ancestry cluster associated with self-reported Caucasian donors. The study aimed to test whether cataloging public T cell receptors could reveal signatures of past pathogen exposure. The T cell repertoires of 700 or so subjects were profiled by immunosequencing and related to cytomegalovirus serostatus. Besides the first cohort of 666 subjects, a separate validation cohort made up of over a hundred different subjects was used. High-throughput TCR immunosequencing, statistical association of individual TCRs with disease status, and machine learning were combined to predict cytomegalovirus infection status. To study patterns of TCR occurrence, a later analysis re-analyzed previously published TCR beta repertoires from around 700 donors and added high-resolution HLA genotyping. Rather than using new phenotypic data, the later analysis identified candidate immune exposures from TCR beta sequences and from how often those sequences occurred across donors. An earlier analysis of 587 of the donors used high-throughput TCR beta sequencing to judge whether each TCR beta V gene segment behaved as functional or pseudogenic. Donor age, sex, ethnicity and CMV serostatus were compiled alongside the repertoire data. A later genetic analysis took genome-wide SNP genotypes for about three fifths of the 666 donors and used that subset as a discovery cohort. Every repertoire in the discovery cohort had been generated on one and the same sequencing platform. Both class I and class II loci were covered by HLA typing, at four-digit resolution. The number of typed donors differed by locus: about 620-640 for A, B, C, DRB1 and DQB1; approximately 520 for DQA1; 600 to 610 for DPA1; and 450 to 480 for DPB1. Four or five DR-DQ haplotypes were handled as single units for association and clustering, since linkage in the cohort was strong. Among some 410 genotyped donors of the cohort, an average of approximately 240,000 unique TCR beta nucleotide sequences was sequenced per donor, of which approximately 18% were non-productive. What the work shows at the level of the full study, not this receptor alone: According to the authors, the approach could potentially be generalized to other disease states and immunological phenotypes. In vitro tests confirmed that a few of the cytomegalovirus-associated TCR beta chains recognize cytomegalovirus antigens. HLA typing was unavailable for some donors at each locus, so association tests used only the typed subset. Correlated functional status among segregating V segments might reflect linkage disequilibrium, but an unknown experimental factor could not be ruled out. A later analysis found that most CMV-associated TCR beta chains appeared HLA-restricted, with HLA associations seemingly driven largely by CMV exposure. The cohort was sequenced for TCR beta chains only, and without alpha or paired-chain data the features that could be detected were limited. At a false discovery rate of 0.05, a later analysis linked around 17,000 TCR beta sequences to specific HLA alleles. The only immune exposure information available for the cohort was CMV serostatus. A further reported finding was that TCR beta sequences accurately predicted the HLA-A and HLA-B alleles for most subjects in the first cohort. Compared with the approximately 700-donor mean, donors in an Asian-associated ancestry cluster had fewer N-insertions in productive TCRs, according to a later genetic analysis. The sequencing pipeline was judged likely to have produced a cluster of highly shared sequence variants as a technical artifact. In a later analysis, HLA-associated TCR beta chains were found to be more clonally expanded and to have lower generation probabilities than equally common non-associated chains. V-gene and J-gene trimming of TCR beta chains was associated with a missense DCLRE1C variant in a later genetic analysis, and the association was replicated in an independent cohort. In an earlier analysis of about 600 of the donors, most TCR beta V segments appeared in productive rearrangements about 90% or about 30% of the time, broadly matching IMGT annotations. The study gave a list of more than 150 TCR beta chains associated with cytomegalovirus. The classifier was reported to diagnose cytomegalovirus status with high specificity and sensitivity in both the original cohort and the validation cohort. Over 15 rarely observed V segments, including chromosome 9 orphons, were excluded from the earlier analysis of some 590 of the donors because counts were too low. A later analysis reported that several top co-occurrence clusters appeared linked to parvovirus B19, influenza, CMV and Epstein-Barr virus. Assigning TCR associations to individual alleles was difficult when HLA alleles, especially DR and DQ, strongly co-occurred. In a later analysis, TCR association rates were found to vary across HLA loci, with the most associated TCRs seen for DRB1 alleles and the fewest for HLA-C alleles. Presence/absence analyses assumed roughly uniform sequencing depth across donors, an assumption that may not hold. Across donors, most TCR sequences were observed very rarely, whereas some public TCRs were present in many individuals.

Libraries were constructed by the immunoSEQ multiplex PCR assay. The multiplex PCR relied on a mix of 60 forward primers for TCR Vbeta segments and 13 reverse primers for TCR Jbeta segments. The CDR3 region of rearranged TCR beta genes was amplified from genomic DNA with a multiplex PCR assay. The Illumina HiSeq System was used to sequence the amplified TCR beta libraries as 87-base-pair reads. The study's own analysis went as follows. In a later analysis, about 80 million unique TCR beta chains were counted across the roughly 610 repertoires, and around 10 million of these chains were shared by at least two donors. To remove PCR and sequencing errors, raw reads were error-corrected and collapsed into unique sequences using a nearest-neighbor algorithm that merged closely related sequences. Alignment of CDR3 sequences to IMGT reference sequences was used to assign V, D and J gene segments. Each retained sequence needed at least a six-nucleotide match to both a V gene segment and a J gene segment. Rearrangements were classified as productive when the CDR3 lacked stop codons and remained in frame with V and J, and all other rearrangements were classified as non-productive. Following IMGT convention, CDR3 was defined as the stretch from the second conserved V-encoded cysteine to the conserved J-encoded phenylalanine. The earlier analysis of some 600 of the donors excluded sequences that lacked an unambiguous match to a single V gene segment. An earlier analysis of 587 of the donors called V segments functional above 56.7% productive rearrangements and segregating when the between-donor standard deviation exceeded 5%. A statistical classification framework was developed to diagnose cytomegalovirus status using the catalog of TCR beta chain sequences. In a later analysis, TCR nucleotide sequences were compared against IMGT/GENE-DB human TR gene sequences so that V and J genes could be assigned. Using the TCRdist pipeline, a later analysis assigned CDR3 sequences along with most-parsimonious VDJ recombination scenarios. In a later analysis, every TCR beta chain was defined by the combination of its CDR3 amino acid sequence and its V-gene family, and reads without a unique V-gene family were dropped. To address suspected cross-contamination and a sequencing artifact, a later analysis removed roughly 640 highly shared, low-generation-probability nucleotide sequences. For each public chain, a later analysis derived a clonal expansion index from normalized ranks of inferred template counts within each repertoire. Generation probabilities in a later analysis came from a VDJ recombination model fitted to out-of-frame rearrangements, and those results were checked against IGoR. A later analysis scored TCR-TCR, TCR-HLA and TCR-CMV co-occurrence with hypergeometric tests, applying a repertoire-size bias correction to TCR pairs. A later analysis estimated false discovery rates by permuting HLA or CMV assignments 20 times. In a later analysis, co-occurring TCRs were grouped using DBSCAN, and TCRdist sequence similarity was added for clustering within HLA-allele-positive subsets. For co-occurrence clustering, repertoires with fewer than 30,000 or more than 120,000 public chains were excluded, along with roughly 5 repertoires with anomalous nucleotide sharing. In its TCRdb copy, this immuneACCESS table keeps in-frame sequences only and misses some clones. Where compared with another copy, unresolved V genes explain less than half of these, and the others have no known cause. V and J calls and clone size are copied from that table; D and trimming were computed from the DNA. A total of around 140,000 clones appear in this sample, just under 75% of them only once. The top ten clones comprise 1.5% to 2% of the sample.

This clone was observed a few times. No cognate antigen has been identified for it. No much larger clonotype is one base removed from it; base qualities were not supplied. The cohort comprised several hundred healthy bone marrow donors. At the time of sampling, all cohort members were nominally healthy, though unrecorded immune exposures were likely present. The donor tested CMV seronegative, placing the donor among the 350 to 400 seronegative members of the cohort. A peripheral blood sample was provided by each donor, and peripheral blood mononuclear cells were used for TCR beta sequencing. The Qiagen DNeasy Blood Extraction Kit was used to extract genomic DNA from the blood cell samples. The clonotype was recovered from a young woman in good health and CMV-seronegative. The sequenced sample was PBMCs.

CDR3 sequence: CASSPGVEQFF. In nucleotides, the sequence is TGTGCCAGCAGCCCGGGGGTTGAGCAGTTCTTC. The chain links TRBV13 with TRBJ2-1; a tentative D call is TRBD2 (6 bases match). The CDR3 numbers 11 residues from cysteine through phenylalanine. Solely the CDR3 DNA is kept, with 33 bases framed from the first base. V and J are truncated by 5 bases and 9 bases respectively, leaving an intervening sequence of 8 bases. CDR1 and CDR2 (PRHDT, FYEKMQ) derive from the germline V gene (reference sequence).